This T cell receptor (beta chain) was found in a study of T cell repertoires in cytomegalovirus infection. In the case of this clonotype: No antigen is known for it.

Germline lookup yields CDR1 LNHDA and CDR2 SQIVND (reference sequence). V was clipped by 0 bases and J by 5 bases, with 17 bases between them. The CDR3 totals 17 residues. Each CDR3 protein gets one entry after TCRdb re-called the reads with MiXCR. The profile shows approximately 220,000 distinct CDR3 sequences, 35% to 40% of them singletons. Study conclusions and caveats: Cumulative frequency of public TCR beta families picked out carriers of CMV plus the relevant HLA. Within the response measured ex vivo, HLA-C-restricted CMV-specific TCR beta clonotypes were dominant.

This chain joins TRBV19 and TRBJ2-1; the D call may be TRBD1 or TRBD2 (5 bases each). The clonotype was recovered from a human donor in good health (CMV status not recorded). Some clones in this sample may be carry-over from other donors' samples. This specimen was CD8+ T cells from cultured PBMCs, taken from culture after CMV antigen stimulation. DNA of the CDR3: TGTGCCAGTAGTATAGATCCGCAGGGTCGAGGGAACAATGAGCAGTTCTTC. Translated, it gives CASSIDPQGRGNNEQFF.